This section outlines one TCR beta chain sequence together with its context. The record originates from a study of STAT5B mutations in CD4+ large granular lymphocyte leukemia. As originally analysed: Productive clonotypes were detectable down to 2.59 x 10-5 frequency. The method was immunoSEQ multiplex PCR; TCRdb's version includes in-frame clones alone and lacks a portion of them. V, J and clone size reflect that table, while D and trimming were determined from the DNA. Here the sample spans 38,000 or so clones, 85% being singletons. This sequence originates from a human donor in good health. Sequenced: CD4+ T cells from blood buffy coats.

The CDR3 loop is CASSLAQVTTEAFF. The CDR3 DNA sequence: TGTGCCAGCAGCTTAGCCCAGGTAACCACTGAAGCTTTCTTT. The chain carries TRBV7-2 and TRBJ1-1, with D unclear. Trimming cost V 0 bases and J 4 bases, with 9 bases left between them. The germline CDR1 and CDR2 sequences are SGHTA and FQGNSA. There are 14 residues in the CDR3.